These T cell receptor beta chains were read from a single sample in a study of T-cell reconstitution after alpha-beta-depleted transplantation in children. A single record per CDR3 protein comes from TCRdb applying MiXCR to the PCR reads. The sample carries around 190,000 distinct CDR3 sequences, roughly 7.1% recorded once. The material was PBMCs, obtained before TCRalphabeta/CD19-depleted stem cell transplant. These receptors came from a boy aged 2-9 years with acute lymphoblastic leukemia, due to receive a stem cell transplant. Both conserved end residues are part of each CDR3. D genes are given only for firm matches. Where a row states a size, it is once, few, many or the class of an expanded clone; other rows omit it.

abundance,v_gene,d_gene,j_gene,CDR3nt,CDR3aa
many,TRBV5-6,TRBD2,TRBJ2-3,TGTGCCAGCAGCTTGGCTAGCGGGAGGGCCAGGAATACGCAGTATTTT,CASSLASGRARNTQYF
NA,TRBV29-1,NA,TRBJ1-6,TGCAGCGCGGGGGGTCCTTCACCCCTCCACTTT,CSAGGPSPLHF
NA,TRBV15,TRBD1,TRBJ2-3,TGTGCCACCAGCAGGGGACAGGGGACCCCCGGCACAGATACGCAGTATTTT,CATSRGQGTPGTDTQYF
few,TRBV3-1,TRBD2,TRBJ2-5,TGTGCCAGCAGTACTCGGGACTACCGACAAGAGACCCAGTACTTC,CASSTRDYRQETQYF
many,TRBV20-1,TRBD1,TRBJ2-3,TGCAGTGCTACAACGGGACAGGGTAACGGAGATACGCAGTATTTT,CSATTGQGNGDTQYF
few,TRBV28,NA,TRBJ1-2,TGTGCCAGCAGTTTCTCTCCTTCCCCCCGGGGGGGCTACACCTTC,CASSFSPSPRGGYTF
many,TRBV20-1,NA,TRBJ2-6,TGCAGTGGTCGAGAGGGAGGTTCCGGGGCCAACGTCCTGACTTTC,CSGREGGSGANVLTF
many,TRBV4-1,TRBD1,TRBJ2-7,TGCGCCAGCAGCCAGTGGCAGGGGGAAGAGCAGTACTTC,CASSQWQGEEQYF
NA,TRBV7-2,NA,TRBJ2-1,TGTGCCAGCAGCCCCCAATCAGAGCAGTTCTTC,CASSPQSEQFF
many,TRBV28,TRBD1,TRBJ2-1,TGTGCCAGCAGACGGACAGGGGTCGATGAGCAGTTCTTC,CASRRTGVDEQFF
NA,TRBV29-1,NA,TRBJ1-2,TGCAGCGTTGACCTTGTCTATGGCTACACCTTC,CSVDLVYGYTF
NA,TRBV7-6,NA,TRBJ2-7,TGTGCCAGCAGCCTCCGGGCCCGAGAGGCCTCCTACGAGCAGTACTTC,CASSLRAREASYEQYF
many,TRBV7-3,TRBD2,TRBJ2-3,TGTGCCAGCAGCTTAGTGAGCGGGGGGGCAGAAGATACGCAGTATTTT,CASSLVSGGAEDTQYF
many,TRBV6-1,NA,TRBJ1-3,TGTGCCAGCGAGCGCGGGGGAGACACCTCTGGAAACACCATATATTTT,CASERGGDTSGNTIYF
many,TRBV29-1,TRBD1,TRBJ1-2,TGCAGCGTTGGACAGGGCTATGGCTACACCTTC,CSVGQGYGYTF
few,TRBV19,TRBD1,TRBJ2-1,TGTGCCAGTAGTAAGGGACAGTGGGGCAATGAGCAGTTCTTC,CASSKGQWGNEQFF
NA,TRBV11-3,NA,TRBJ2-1,TGTGCCAGCAGCCCGAGAAATCTAGGTGAGCAGTTCTTC,CASSPRNLGEQFF
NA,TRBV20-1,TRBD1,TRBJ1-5,TGCAGTGCTAGAGTCCAAACAGGGGGCAACCAGCCCCAGCATTTT,CSARVQTGGNQPQHF
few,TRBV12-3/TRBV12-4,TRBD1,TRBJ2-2,TGTGCCAGCAGTCTGACAGGGGCAAACACCGGGGAGCTGTTTTTT,CASSLTGANTGELFF
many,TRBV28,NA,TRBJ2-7,TGTGCCAGCAGCCTTACGTCGCACGAGCAGTACTTC,CASSLTSHEQYF
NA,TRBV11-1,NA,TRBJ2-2,TGTGCCAGCACCTCCCTTACTGTAGGCGCAGCCGCGAACACCGGGGAGCTGTTTTTT,CASTSLTVGAAANTGELFF
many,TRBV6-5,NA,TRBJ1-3,TGTGCCAGCAGGCCACAGTGGCTCTCTGGAAACACCATATATTTT,CASRPQWLSGNTIYF
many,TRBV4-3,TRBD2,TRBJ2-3,TGCGCCAGCAGCCAAGATTTTGCCCTAGCGGGAGGAGATACGCAGTATTTT,CASSQDFALAGGDTQYF
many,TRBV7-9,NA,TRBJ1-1,TGTGCCTGCCTACAGAACACTGAAGCTTTCTTT,CACLQNTEAFF
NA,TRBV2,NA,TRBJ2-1,TGTGCCAGCAGTGAACATCGGATCGGGGATGAGCAGTTCTTC,CASSEHRIGDEQFF